This T cell receptor (beta chain) was sequenced during a study of T cell clonotyping in hematopoietic cell transplantation. On the study more broadly: Recipient samples before transplant were obtained post-cytoreduction.

The CDR3 has 13 amino acids. The ends were cut back, 5 bases at V and 6 bases at J, with 13 bases in the middle. Per the germline V gene, CDR1 is SGHVS and CDR2 is FQNEAQ. Libraries were prepared by immunoSEQ multiplex PCR; TCRdb keeps only in-frame clonotypes and omits some of them. The sample has around 11,000 clones, around 90% seen once. The time point here: recipient sample about 28 days before transplant, after cytoreduction. This sequence originates from a woman between 45 and 60 years old with chronic myeloid leukemia. Some clones in this sample may be carry-over from other donors' samples. The sequencing here drew on peripheral blood mononuclear cells, taken before stem cell transplant. The chain links TRBV7-8 to TRBJ2-5; tentatively, D is TRBD2 (7 bases). CDR3 protein: CASSEDSGKTQYF. The CDR3 region has the DNA TGTGCCAGCAGCGAGGACAGCGGGAAGACCCAGTACTTC.